Listed below are T cell receptor beta chains from one sample, sequenced in a study of T-cell reconstitution after alpha-beta-depleted transplantation in children. MiXCR, applied by TCRdb to the PCR reads, yields one record per CDR3 protein. In the table there are 360,000 or so distinct CDR3 sequences, 20% of which are singletons. The sequenced sample was PBMCs from the stem cell graft donor, obtained from the stem cell graft. These receptors were collected from a human donor who donated a stem cell graft to a child with acute myeloid leukemia. Each CDR3 is given with its conserved first and last residue. The order of the fields is J gene, D gene, clone size, V gene, CDR3 DNA, CDR3 protein. D genes are given only for firm matches. Clone size is not always given. Where it is, it says once, few, many or a class for expanded clones.

j_call: TRBJ1-4; d_call: .; clone_size: .; v_call: TRBV6-6; cdr3_nt: TGTGCCATCAGTTACGGGGGTAATGAAAAACTGTTTTTT; cdr3_aa: CAISYGGNEKLFF
j_call: TRBJ1-5; d_call: .; clone_size: .; v_call: TRBV28; cdr3_nt: TGTGCCAGCACCAATAGCAATCAGCCCCAGCATTTT; cdr3_aa: CASTNSNQPQHF
j_call: TRBJ2-7; d_call: .; clone_size: few; v_call: TRBV13; cdr3_nt: TGTGCCAGCAGCTTAGAGAAGACAGGCCGCCGTCACGAGCAGTACTTC; cdr3_aa: CASSLEKTGRRHEQYF
j_call: TRBJ2-3; d_call: .; clone_size: .; v_call: TRBV5-1; cdr3_nt: TGCGCCAGCAGTAGGGTAATGACAGATACGCAGTATTTT; cdr3_aa: CASSRVMTDTQYF
j_call: TRBJ2-7; d_call: .; clone_size: many; v_call: TRBV20-1; cdr3_nt: TGCAGTGCTAAGGCTACTAACAACTACGAGCAGTACTTC; cdr3_aa: CSAKATNNYEQYF
j_call: TRBJ2-1; d_call: TRBD2; clone_size: .; v_call: TRBV20-1; cdr3_nt: TGCAGTGCTACCGGGACTAGTAATGAGCAGTTCTTC; cdr3_aa: CSATGTSNEQFF
j_call: TRBJ2-7; d_call: .; clone_size: many; v_call: TRBV29-1; cdr3_nt: TGCAGCGTTGGAGAGGGGCTGGAAGAGTACTTC; cdr3_aa: CSVGEGLEEYF
j_call: TRBJ2-1; d_call: .; clone_size: few; v_call: TRBV4-1; cdr3_nt: TGCGCCAGCAGCCAAGAGGTCCAGAACAATGAGCAGTTCTTC; cdr3_aa: CASSQEVQNNEQFF
j_call: TRBJ2-5; d_call: TRBD2; clone_size: few; v_call: TRBV27; cdr3_nt: TGTGCCAGCAGTTTTACTAGCGGGAGAAGAGAGACCCAGTACTTC; cdr3_aa: CASSFTSGRRETQYF
j_call: TRBJ2-7; d_call: TRBD1; clone_size: .; v_call: TRBV20-1; cdr3_nt: TGCAGTGCTAGACCACCGGGACAGGGGGTCGAGCAGTACTTC; cdr3_aa: CSARPPGQGVEQYF
j_call: TRBJ2-1; d_call: TRBD2; clone_size: .; v_call: TRBV28; cdr3_nt: TGTGCCAGCATCCCAGCTAGCGGGAGTACCTATGAGCAGTTCTTC; cdr3_aa: CASIPASGSTYEQFF
j_call: TRBJ2-3; d_call: .; clone_size: few; v_call: TRBV4-1; cdr3_nt: TGCGCCAGCAGGCAGGACTACTTCACAGATACGCAGTATTTT; cdr3_aa: CASRQDYFTDTQYF
j_call: TRBJ2-1; d_call: TRBD2; clone_size: .; v_call: TRBV28; cdr3_nt: TGTGCCAGCAGCCGCCGCCGTCTGAGCGGGATGGACAATGAGCAGTTCTTC; cdr3_aa: CASSRRRLSGMDNEQFF
j_call: TRBJ2-3; d_call: TRBD1; clone_size: .; v_call: TRBV5-1; cdr3_nt: TGCGCCAGCAGCTTCGTAGGGGGCAATGGAGATACGCAGTATTTT; cdr3_aa: CASSFVGGNGDTQYF
j_call: TRBJ2-1; d_call: .; clone_size: many; v_call: TRBV24-1; cdr3_nt: TGTGCCACCAGTGATACCGGGGACAATGAGCAGTTCTTC; cdr3_aa: CATSDTGDNEQFF
j_call: TRBJ1-5; d_call: .; clone_size: .; v_call: TRBV20-1; cdr3_nt: TGCAGTGCCAGGGCCTTGTTACGGACGGACGAAAATCAGCCCCAGCATTTT; cdr3_aa: CSARALLRTDENQPQHF
j_call: TRBJ2-1; d_call: TRBD2; clone_size: .; v_call: TRBV12-3/TRBV12-4; cdr3_nt: TGTGCCAGCAGCACCCCACTAGCGGGGGCCTACAATGAGCAGTTCTTC; cdr3_aa: CASSTPLAGAYNEQFF
j_call: TRBJ2-5; d_call: .; clone_size: .; v_call: TRBV20-1; cdr3_nt: TGCAGTGCTAGAAGGGGCCCAGCAACAACCCAGTACTTC; cdr3_aa: CSARRGPATTQYF
j_call: TRBJ1-5; d_call: .; clone_size: .; v_call: TRBV9; cdr3_nt: TGTGCCAGCGGGGAGATACGGGTCAATCAGCCCCAGCATTTT; cdr3_aa: CASGEIRVNQPQHF
j_call: TRBJ1-3; d_call: .; clone_size: .; v_call: TRBV29-1; cdr3_nt: TGCAGCGTCTCAGACAGCAGCCGTGGAAACACCATATATTTT; cdr3_aa: CSVSDSSRGNTIYF
j_call: TRBJ1-1; d_call: .; clone_size: few; v_call: TRBV20-1; cdr3_nt: TGCAGTGCTAGAGCCCCAACGAACACTGAAGCTTTCTTT; cdr3_aa: CSARAPTNTEAFF
j_call: TRBJ2-2; d_call: TRBD2; clone_size: once; v_call: TRBV6-4; cdr3_nt: TGTGCCAGCAGTGCATCACAACTAGCGGGAGTTGTCGGGGAGCTGTTTTTT; cdr3_aa: CASSASQLAGVVGELFF
j_call: TRBJ2-1; d_call: .; clone_size: few; v_call: TRBV29-1; cdr3_nt: TGCAGCGTTGAACGAGACAATGAGCAGTTCTTC; cdr3_aa: CSVERDNEQFF
j_call: TRBJ2-1; d_call: .; clone_size: many; v_call: TRBV29-1; cdr3_nt: TGCAGCGTTGAAGTCGTGAGTAATGAGCAGTTCTTC; cdr3_aa: CSVEVVSNEQFF